This passage covers 23 T cell receptor beta chains from one sample sequenced in a study of T cell changes during pregnancy in multiple sclerosis. TCRdb's copy holds only in-frame clones and misses some; the assay was immunoSEQ multiplex PCR. The sample consists of just over 60,000 clones, about 90% of them appearing once. The sample consisted of peripheral blood, taken in the second trimester of pregnancy. These receptors came from a female donor in good health, enrolled as a control in a pregnancy study.

The chain joins TRBV6-6 to TRBJ1-2; TRBD1 agrees at 7 bases. J gave up 7 bases and V 5 bases, and 4 bases lay outside the gene matches. Germline V gene lookup returns CDR1 MNHNY and CDR2 SVGAGI (reference sequence). The CDR3 contains 12 residues. This CDR3 is CASSPTGLGYTF. The CDR3 DNA follows: TGTGCCAGCAGTCCGACAGGGCTTGGCTACACCTTC.

The V and J genes are TRBV9 and TRBJ2-5, with D perhaps TRBD1 (5 bases). The V gene lost 4 bases and the J gene lost 1 base, with 11 bases spanning the gap. This CDR3 has 14 residues. Germline V gene data show CDR1 as SGDLS and CDR2 as YYNGEE. CDR3 sequence (DNA): TGTGCCAGCAGCCCCCGACAGCTCCAAGAGACCCAGTACTTC. Translating gives CASSPRQLQETQYF.

This chain's CDR3 is CASRGLADTDTQYF. For the CDR3, the DNA is TGTGCCAGTAGAGGCCTAGCGGACACAGATACGCAGTATTTT. The chain couples TRBV19 to TRBJ2-3; TRBD2 matches 7 bases. There are 14 residues in the CDR3. Per the germline V gene, CDR1 is LNHDA and CDR2 is SQIVND (reference sequence). V lost 6 bases to trimming and J lost 2 bases; unmatched junction nucleotides: 5.

The chain links TRBV5-1 to TRBJ2-5, with D tentatively TRBD1 (5 bases). CDR3 length: 17 amino acids. In germline, CDR1 is SGHRS, CDR2 YFSETQ. The germline V and J ends were trimmed by 4 bases and 3 bases, with 22 bases remaining between them. CDR3 protein: CASSPPTYRFGEETQYF. Here the CDR3 DNA reads TGCGCCAGCAGCCCCCCCACATACAGGTTCGGAGAAGAGACCCAGTACTTC.

The chain recombines TRBV5-6 with TRBJ1-4; 8 positions agree with TRBD1. The germline gives CDR1 SGHDT, CDR2 YYEEEE. The V segment lost 1 base and the J segment 0 bases; nucleotides outside the gene matches: 5. The CDR3 length is 17 residues. The CDR3 protein is CASSLTAGGSTNEKLFF. The CDR3 bases are TGTGCCAGCAGCTTGACGGCAGGGGGCTCAACTAATGAAAAACTGTTTTTT.

V and J are TRBV28 and TRBJ2-1, with TRBD2 matching 7 bases. The CDR3 runs to 16 residues. Germline CDR1 is MDHEN and CDR2 is SYDVKM. V lost 8 bases to trimming and J lost 6 bases; unmatched junction nucleotides: 16. CDR3 residues: CASSRRWEGLGNEQFF. In DNA, the CDR3 is TGTGCCAGCTCCCGGAGGTGGGAGGGCCTTGGCAATGAGCAGTTCTTC.

This chain joins TRBV19 and TRBJ2-1; perhaps TRBD2 as D (5 bases). The CDR3 consists of 17 residues. Germline V gene lookup returns CDR1 LNHDA and CDR2 SQIVND (reference sequence). V was shortened by 1 base and J by 6 bases, with 19 bases between the two germline ends. CDR3 amino acids: CASSIAMRGSRGNEQFF. Written as DNA, the CDR3 is TGTGCCAGTAGTATAGCCATGAGAGGGAGTCGGGGCAATGAGCAGTTCTTC.

The genes are TRBV11-2 and TRBJ2-7, with D possibly being TRBD1 (7 bases). V gave up 1 base and J gave up 7 bases, with 8 bases separating them. Germline CDR1 is SGHAT and CDR2 is FQNNGV. The CDR3 spans 12 residues. The DNA for the CDR3 is TGTGCCAGCAGCTTAGCAGGGGGGGAGCAGTACTTC. Encoded protein: CASSLAGGEQYF. Full variable domain (outside the CDR3, taken from reference TRBV11-2 and TRBJ2-7): EAGVAQSPRYKIIEKRQSVAFWCNPISGHATLYWYQQILGQGPKLLIQFQNNGVVDDSQLPKDRFSAERLKGVDSTLKIQPAKLEDSAVYLCASSLAGGEQYFGPGTRLTVT.

V usage is TRBV30 and J usage is TRBJ2-3; D possibly corresponds to TRBD2 (5 bases). V lost 5 bases, J lost 10 bases, and 19 bases lay in between. Per the germline V gene, CDR1 is GTSNPN and CDR2 is SVGIG (reference sequence). The CDR3 has 13 residues. CDR3 DNA: TGTGCCTGGGAGGGTGTAGGGAAAATGGCGCAGTATTTT. This gives the protein CAWEGVGKMAQYF.

This chain joins TRBV2 and TRBJ2-1; TRBD2 matches 9 bases. J was trimmed by 8 bases and V by 3 bases; bases with no gene match: 2. Germline CDR1 is SNHLY and CDR2 is FYNNEI. The CDR3 contains 13 residues. DNA for the CDR3: TGTGCCAGCAGTGAGGGACTAGCTTATGAGCAGTTCTTC. Translated, it gives CASSEGLAYEQFF.

The chain has TRBV2 and TRBJ2-7, with 9 positions matching TRBD1. The CDR3 extends over 15 amino acids. CDR1 and CDR2 (germline): SNHLY, FYNNEI. J gave up 0 bases and V 3 bases, and 3 bases lay outside the gene matches. CDR3 DNA: TGTGCCAGCAGTGACGGGACAGGGTCCTCCTACGAGCAGTACTTC. Residues: CASSDGTGSSYEQYF. The complete variable domain, with remaining parts taken from reference TRBV2 and TRBJ2-7, reads EPEVTQTPSHQVTQMGQEVILRCVPISNHLYFYWYRQILGQKVEFLVSFYNNEISEKSEIFDDQFSVERPDGSNFTLKIRSTKLEDSAMYFCASSDGTGSSYEQYFGPGTRLTVT.

V gene TRBV10-3 combines with J gene TRBJ2-7; tentatively, D is TRBD1 (5 bases). Germline V gene data show CDR1 as ENHRY and CDR2 as SYGVKD. CDR3 size: 15 residues. V shed 3 bases and J shed 5 bases, with 17 bases lying between them. The CDR3 protein is CAISDDLGRVDEQYF. CDR3 nucleotide sequence: TGTGCCATCAGTGACGACTTAGGCAGGGTGGACGAGCAGTACTTC.

This chain uses TRBV2 with TRBJ2-3; 7 nucleotides line up with TRBD1. Trimming took 1 base from V and 8 from J; bases not matched to a gene: 9. Germline V gene lookup returns CDR1 SNHLY and CDR2 FYNNEI. The CDR3 runs 15 residues. In DNA form, the CDR3 reads TGTGCCAGCAGTGAAGAAGGGGGCGGCGTTGCTACGCAGTATTTT. Translation gives CASSEEGGGVATQYF.

The chain joins TRBV19 to TRBJ2-7; tentatively, D is TRBD1 (5 bases). V was pared by 4 bases and J by 6 bases, with 10 bases between. In germline, CDR1 is LNHDA, CDR2 SQIVND (reference sequence). The CDR3 is made up of 12 amino acids. The CDR3 protein is CASSSGGAEQYF. The CDR3 DNA is TGTGCCAGTAGTAGCGGTGGGGCCGAGCAGTACTTC.

V is TRBV18 and J is TRBJ1-1; D remains ambiguous. The V gene lost 2 bases and the J gene lost 6 bases, with 7 bases spanning the gap. The CDR3 sequence is 12 residues long. Germline V gene lookup returns CDR1 KGHSH and CDR2 LQKENI. In DNA, the CDR3 is TGTGCCAGCTCACCAAACCGGGCTGAAGCTTTCTTT. It is translated as CASSPNRAEAFF.

Note on this clone: An end of the junction does not agree with germline; a read error may underlie this. V is TRBV9 and J is TRBJ2-7, with D unresolved. Germline CDR1 and CDR2: SGDLS and YYNGEE. The CDR3 spans 11 residues. CDR3 protein: CASSANYGQYF. For the CDR3, the DNA is TGTGCCAGCAGCGCGAACTACGGGCAGTACTTC.

V is TRBV14 and J is TRBJ1-1; D is unclear. Germline loops: CDR1 SGHDN, CDR2 FVKESK. V was clipped by 5 bases and J by 1 base, with 11 bases between them. This CDR3 region has 14 residues. The CDR3 protein is CASSSRSWNTEAFF. For the CDR3, the DNA is TGTGCCAGCAGCTCACGGAGCTGGAACACTGAAGCTTTCTTT.

This chain joins TRBV28 and TRBJ2-5, with TRBD2 identical over 9 bases. Germline V gene data show CDR1 as MDHEN and CDR2 as SYDVKM. The V segment lost 8 bases and the J segment 7 bases; nucleotides outside the gene matches: 14. This CDR3 comprises 15 residues. The CDR3 protein is CASRRRLAGLGTQYF. CDR3 in DNA: TGTGCCAGCCGCCGGAGGCTAGCGGGACTTGGGACCCAGTACTTC. The full variable domain, in which reference TRBV28 and TRBJ2-5 provide the parts outside the CDR3, is DVKVTQSSRYLVKRTGEKVFLECVQDMDHENMFWYRQDPGLGLRLIYFSYDVKMKEKGDIPEGYSVSREKKERFSLILESASTNQTSMYLCASRRRLAGLGTQYFGPGTRLLVL.

The J gene is TRBJ1-2, the V gene TRBV5-1; D call uncertain. Looked up from germline, CDR1 is SGHRS and CDR2 is YFSETQ. This CDR3 has 13 residues. V was shortened by 4 bases and J by 6 bases, with 13 bases between the two germline ends. The CDR3: CASSGTRLDGYTF. CDR3 nucleotides: TGCGCCAGCAGCGGTACACGGCTAGATGGCTACACCTTC. Full variable domain (outside the CDR3, taken from reference TRBV5-1 and TRBJ1-2): KAGVTQTPRYLIKTRGQQVTLSCSPISGHRSVSWYQQTPGQGLQFLFEYFSETQRNKGNFPGRFSGRQFSNSRSEMNVSTLELGDSALYLCASSGTRLDGYTFGSGTRLTVV.

The chain has TRBV28 and TRBJ1-4; TRBD1 matches at 7 bases. Germline CDR1 reads MDHEN; CDR2 reads SYDVKM. V lost 5 bases and J lost 5; bases outside the gene matches: 11. CDR3 size: 16 residues. The DNA of the CDR3 is TGTGCCAGCAGTGGTCAGGGACAGCAACTCAATGAAAAACTGTTTTTT. It specifies CASSGQGQQLNEKLFF.

This sequence joins TRBV6-5 and TRBJ1-3; no definite D call. Germline loops: CDR1 MNHEY, CDR2 SVGAGI. This CDR3 is built from 14 residues. Trimming removed 6 bases at V and 0 bases at J, with 9 bases between. The CDR3 loop is CASRNEFSGNTIYF. DNA of the CDR3: TGTGCCAGCAGGAATGAGTTCTCTGGAAACACCATATATTTT.

This rearrangement joins TRBV5-1 to TRBJ2-5; D may be TRBD1 (5 bases). This CDR3 has 14 amino acids. V gave up 0 bases and J gave up 5 bases, with 11 bases separating them. CDR1 and CDR2 from the germline V gene are SGHRS and YFSETQ. CDR3 DNA: TGCGCCAGCAGCTTGGAAGGGGCTCTGGAGACCCAGTACTTC. Translation: CASSLEGALETQYF.

The chain combines TRBV4-2 with TRBJ2-5; D not certain. The CDR3 extends over 11 amino acids. V dropped 3 bases and J dropped 4 bases, with 3 bases sitting between them. Germline CDR1 is LGHNA and CDR2 is YNFKEQ. CDR3 residues: CASSQAETQYF. CDR3 in DNA: TGTGCCAGCAGCCAGGCAGAGACCCAGTACTTC.